The present T cell receptor beta chain was sequenced within a study of T cell responses to AZD1222 COVID-19 vaccine. CDR1 and CDR2 from the germline V gene are MNHEY and SVGAGI. V lost 0 bases to trimming and J lost 6 bases, with 8 bases between them. This CDR3 spans 14 amino acids. Worth noting for this clone: The antigen is undetermined.

Here immunoSEQ multiplex PCR was the method, and the copy in TCRdb shows in-frame clones only, minus some. The sample holds about 130,000 clones; just under 95% are singletons and the top ten take 6% to 7%. Study-level results: In all cases, repertoires were sampled only after the peak T cell response. The sample set comprised mostly white British donors with more females, and clonal diversity was possibly underestimated.

The receptor was derived from an adult who received the AZD1222 COVID-19 vaccine. This specimen was peripheral blood, taken 28 days after the second AZD1222 dose. The gene calls are TRBV6-5 and TRBJ2-2; D not certain. The CDR3 sequence: CASSYSHLPGELFF. The CDR3 bases are TGTGCCAGCAGTTACTCGCACCTACCCGGGGAGCTGTTTTTT.